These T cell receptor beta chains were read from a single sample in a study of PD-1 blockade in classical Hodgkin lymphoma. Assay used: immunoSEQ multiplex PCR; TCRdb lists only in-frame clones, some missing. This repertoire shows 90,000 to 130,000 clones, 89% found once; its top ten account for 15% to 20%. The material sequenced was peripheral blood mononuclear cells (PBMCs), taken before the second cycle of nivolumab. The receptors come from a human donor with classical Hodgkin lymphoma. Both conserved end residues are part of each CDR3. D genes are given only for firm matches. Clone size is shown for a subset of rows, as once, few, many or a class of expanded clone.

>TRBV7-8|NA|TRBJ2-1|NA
TGTGCCAGCAGCCCGTACGGGGAATGGAATGAGCAGTTCTTC
CASSPYGEWNEQFF
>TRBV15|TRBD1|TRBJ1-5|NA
TGTGCCACCAGCAGGGAAAAGGACAGGTCTCACAATCAGCCCCAGCATTTT
CATSREKDRSHNQPQHF
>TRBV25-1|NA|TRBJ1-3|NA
TGTGCCAGCAGTGAACCGAACTCTGGAAACACCATATATTTT
CASSEPNSGNTIYF
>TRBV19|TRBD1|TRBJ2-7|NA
TGTGCCAGTAGTAACATAGGACAGGGGCTTTACGAGCAGTACTTC
CASSNIGQGLYEQYF
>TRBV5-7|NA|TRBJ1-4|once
TGTGCCAGCAGCCAGGGACACCTAGCAACTAATGAAAAACTGTTTTTT
CASSQGHLATNEKLFF
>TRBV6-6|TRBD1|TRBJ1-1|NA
TGTGCCAGCAGCAGGACAGGGCTAGAAGCTTTCTTT
CASSRTGLEAFF
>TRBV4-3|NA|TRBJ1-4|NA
TGCGCCAGCAGCCTAGGACAGTTTAATGAAAAACTGTTTTTT
CASSLGQFNEKLFF
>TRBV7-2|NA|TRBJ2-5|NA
TGTGCCAGCAGCCGCGACTCCCTTGGGGCATCAGCGACCCAGTACTTC
CASSRDSLGASATQYF
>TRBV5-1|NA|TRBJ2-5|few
TGCGCCAGCAGCTGGACAAACGGGGAGACCCAGTACTTC
CASSWTNGETQYF
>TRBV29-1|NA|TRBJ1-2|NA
TGCAGCGTTGAAGATTTAGCGCACAGTAACTATGGCTACACCTTC
CSVEDLAHSNYGYTF
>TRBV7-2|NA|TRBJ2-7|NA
TGTGCCAGCAGCCCCCAAGGACCCAGCTCCTACGAGCAGTACTTC
CASSPQGPSSYEQYF
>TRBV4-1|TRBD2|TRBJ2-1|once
TGCGCCAGCAGCCGCACGGGACTAGCGGGAGAAGATGAGCAGTTCTTC
CASSRTGLAGEDEQFF
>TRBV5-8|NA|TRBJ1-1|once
TGTGCCAGCAGCTTGGCCCTATTTGCAGGAAAGAACACTGAAGCTTTCTTT
CASSLALFAGKNTEAFF
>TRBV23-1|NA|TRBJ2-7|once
TGCGCCAGCAGTCACCGTGACATGGGTTCCTACGAGCAGTACTTC
CASSHRDMGSYEQYF
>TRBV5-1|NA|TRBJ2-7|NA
TGCGCCAGCAGCTTGGAACGGGGGAACTCCTACGAGCAGTACTTC
CASSLERGNSYEQYF
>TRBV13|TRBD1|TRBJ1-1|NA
TGTGCCAGCAGCATCCGACAGGGCCGGGGCACTGAAGCTTTCTTT
CASSIRQGRGTEAFF
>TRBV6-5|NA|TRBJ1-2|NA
TGTGCCAGCAGACGCGATTTCAGAGATGGCTACACCTTC
CASRRDFRDGYTF
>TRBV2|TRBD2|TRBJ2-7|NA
TGTGCCAGCAGAGCCGGGGGGACGGAGCAGTACTTC
CASRAGGTEQYF
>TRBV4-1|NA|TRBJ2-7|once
TGCGCCAGCAGCCAAGGGGTAGGGGTCGAGCAGTACTTC
CASSQGVGVEQYF
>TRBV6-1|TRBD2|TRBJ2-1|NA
TGTGCCAGCCGGAGCGGGAGAGGGGGGAATGAGCAGTTCTTC
CASRSGRGGNEQFF
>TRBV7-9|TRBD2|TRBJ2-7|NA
TGTGCCAGCACCGGACTAGCCGAGAACTACGAGCAGTACTTC
CASTGLAENYEQYF
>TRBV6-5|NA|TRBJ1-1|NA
TGTGCCAGCAGTGAAGCCGAAGGGTCGGGAGCTTTCTTT
CASSEAEGSGAFF
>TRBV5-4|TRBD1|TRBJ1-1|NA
TGTGCCAGCAGCCGGACAGGGGGCACTGAAGCTTTCTTT
CASSRTGGTEAFF
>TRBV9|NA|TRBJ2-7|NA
TGTGCCAGCAGCCCCCCCAGGGACCCCTACGAGCAGTACTTC
CASSPPRDPYEQYF
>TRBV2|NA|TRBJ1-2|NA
TGTGCCAGCACTTCGAGACAACAAACGTCCTATGGCTACACCTTC
CASTSRQQTSYGYTF
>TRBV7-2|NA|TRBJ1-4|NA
TGTGCCAGCAGGGCCTTTTTGGGGGCAACTAATGAAAAACTGTTTTTT
CASRAFLGATNEKLFF
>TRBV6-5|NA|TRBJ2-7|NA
TGTGCCAGCAGTTACTCCGCAGGGCCCGAGCAGTACTTC
CASSYSAGPEQYF
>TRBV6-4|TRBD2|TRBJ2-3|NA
TGTGCCAGCAGCGAATTAGCGGGAGGGCCTACAGATACGCAGTATTTT
CASSELAGGPTDTQYF
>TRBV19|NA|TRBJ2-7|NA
TGTGCCAGTAGTATGGGGGGGACGGACAGTCCGTTCTTC
CASSMGGTDSPFF
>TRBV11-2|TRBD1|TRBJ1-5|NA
TGTGCCAGCAGCTTAGTCACAGGGGGCGATCAGCCCCAGCATTTT
CASSLVTGGDQPQHF
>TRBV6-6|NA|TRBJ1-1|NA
TGTGCCAGCAGATTAGGGTGGAACACTGAAGCTTTCTTT
CASRLGWNTEAFF
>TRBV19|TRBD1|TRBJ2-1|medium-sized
TGTGCCAGTAGTATCTCAGGGGGAGACGGCAATGAGCAGTTCTTC
CASSISGGDGNEQFF
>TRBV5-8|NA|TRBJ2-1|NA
TGTGCCAGCAGCTTACACAGGGGAGGGTCCTACAATGAGCAGTTCTTC
CASSLHRGGSYNEQFF
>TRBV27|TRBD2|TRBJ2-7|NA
TGTGCCAGCAGTCTTACTAGCGGGAGGGCCTTATCGTACGAGCAGTACTTC
CASSLTSGRALSYEQYF
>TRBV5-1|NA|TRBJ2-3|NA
TGCGCCAGCAGCCCACGGCCCCCCACAGATACGCAGTATTTT
CASSPRPPTDTQYF
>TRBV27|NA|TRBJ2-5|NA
TGTGCCAGCGCCGTCGGTGTTGAATGGGAGACCCAGTACTTC
CASAVGVEWETQYF
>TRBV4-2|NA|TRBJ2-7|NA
TGTGCCAGCAGCCAAGTGGGACTCGGCGACGAGCAGTACTTC
CASSQVGLGDEQYF
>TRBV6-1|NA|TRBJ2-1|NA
TGTGCCAGCAGTGATCCCGGAGGAAACAACAATGAGCAGTTCTTC
CASSDPGGNNNEQFF
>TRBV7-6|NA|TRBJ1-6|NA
TGTGCCAGCAGCTTATATGGGGTTAGCTCCTATAATTCACCCCTCCACTTT
CASSLYGVSSYNSPLHF
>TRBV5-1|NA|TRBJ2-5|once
TGCGCCAGCAGCCTGGGGGCCGGTCAAGAGACCCAGTACTTC
CASSLGAGQETQYF
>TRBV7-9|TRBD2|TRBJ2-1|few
TGTGCCAGCAGCGCAATTAGACTAGCGGGAGAGCGGTCCTACAATGAGCAGTTCTTC
CASSAIRLAGERSYNEQFF
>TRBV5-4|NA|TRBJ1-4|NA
TGTGCCAGCAGCTTTCTGAATGAAAAACTGTTTTTT
CASSFLNEKLFF
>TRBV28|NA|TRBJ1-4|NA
TGTGCCAGCAGCCTATACGGGGCAGCAACTAATGAAAAACTGTTTTTT
CASSLYGAATNEKLFF
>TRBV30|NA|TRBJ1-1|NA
TGTGCCTGGAGTGTACGGGTACCCAAATGGGACACTGAAGCTTTCTTT
CAWSVRVPKWDTEAFF
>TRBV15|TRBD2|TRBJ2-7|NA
TGTGCCACCAGCAATCCAGCGGGAGAGTCCTACGAGCAGTACTTC
CATSNPAGESYEQYF
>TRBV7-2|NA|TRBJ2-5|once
TGTGCCAGCAGCTTAGTGGCGGTGGGGCAAGAGACCCAGTACTTC
CASSLVAVGQETQYF
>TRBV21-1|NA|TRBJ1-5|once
TGTGCCAGCAGCACCCGACAGGGTGAAAATCAGCCCCAGCATTTT
CASSTRQGENQPQHF
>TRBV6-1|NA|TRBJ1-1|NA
TGTGCCAGCAGGGGGAACACTGAAGCTTTCTTT
CASRGNTEAFF
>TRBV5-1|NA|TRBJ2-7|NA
TGCGCCAGCAGCTTGACAGGGTCCTACGAGCAGTACTTC
CASSLTGSYEQYF
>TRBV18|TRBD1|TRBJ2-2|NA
TGTGCCAGCTCACCGAGGACAGGGGGGACCGGGGAGCTGTTTTTT
CASSPRTGGTGELFF
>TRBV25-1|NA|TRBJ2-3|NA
TGTGCCAGCAGTGAGGGGACTGCAACTCAGGATACGCAGTATTTT
CASSEGTATQDTQYF
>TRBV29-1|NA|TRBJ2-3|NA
TGCAGCGTTGAAAGGAAGGAGACAGGCCTTGGCACGCAGTATTTT
CSVERKETGLGTQYF
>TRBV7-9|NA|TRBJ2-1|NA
TGTGCCAGCAGCTTGGAGACTCCTTCCAATGAGCAGTTCTTC
CASSLETPSNEQFF
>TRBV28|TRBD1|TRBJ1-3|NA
TGTGCCAGCAGTTTAGCGACAGGGGCTGGAAACACCATATATTTT
CASSLATGAGNTIYF
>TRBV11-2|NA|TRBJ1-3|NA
TGTGCCAGCAGCCCCGTCGACGCGGCGAACACCATATATTTT
CASSPVDAANTIYF
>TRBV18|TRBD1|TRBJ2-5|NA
TGTGCCAGCTCACGAGGGACAGGGACAGAAGAGACCCAGTACTTC
CASSRGTGTEETQYF
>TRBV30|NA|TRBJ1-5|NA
TGTGCCTGGAGTGTACGGGCAGATACTCAGCCCCAGCATTTT
CAWSVRADTQPQHF
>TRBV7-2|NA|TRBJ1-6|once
TGTGCCAGCAGCTTAGCCGGGGGAGGGCGAAAATCACCCCTCCACTTT
CASSLAGGGRKSPLHF
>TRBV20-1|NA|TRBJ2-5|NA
TGCAGTGTCCGGGGACAAGAGACCCAGTACTTC
CSVRGQETQYF